This T cell receptor (beta chain) emerged from a study of low-dose radiotherapy and immunotherapy resistance in tumors. For the study at large: Aspirin 300 mg, taken orally and daily, was given to patients for four cycles from cycle 1 day 1.

CDR1 KGHSH and CDR2 LQKENI come from the germline V gene. V lost 0 bases to trimming and J lost 6 bases, with 8 bases between them. This CDR3 has 14 residues. Regarding time point: before trial treatment. The donors' regimen was nivolumab, ipilimumab, aspirin, low-dose cyclophosphamide and low-dose radiotherapy. Both TCRalpha and TCRbeta chains were reverse transcribed with V-gene-specific primers. The authors ran around 18 PCR cycles to amplify TCRs with a constant-region primer and V-primer adapter. In vitro transcription was used to amplify the isolated mRNA. TCRdb re-derived calls from the reads in MiXCR, one entry per CDR3 protein. Of 80,000 to 95,000 distinct CDR3 sequences in the sample, under 9.5% were seen once.

This clonotype was sampled from a male donor with prostate cancer. This material consisted of PBMCs, taken before treatment. The chain links TRBV18 to TRBJ2-2, with no clear D. The CDR3 sequence is CASSPPGLAGELFF. The CDR3 DNA is TGTGCCAGCTCACCACCTGGATTGGCCGGGGAGCTGTTTTTT.